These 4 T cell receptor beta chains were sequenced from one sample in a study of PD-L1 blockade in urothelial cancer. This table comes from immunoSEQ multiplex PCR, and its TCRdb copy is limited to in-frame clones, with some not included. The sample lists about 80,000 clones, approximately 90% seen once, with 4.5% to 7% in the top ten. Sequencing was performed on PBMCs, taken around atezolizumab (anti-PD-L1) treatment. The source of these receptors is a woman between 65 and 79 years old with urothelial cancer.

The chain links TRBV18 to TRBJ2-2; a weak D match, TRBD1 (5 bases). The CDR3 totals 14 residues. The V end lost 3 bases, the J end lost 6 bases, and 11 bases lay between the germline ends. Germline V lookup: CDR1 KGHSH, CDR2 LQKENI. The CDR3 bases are TGTGCCAGCTCACCGCAGGGTGGGGCCGGGGAGCTGTTTTTT. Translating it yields CASSPQGGAGELFF.

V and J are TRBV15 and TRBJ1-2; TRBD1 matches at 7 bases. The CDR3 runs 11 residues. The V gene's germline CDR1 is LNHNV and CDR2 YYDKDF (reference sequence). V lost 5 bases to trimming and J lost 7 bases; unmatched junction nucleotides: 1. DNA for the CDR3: TGTGCCACCAGCCAGGGGGGTGGCTACACCTTC. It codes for CATSQGGGYTF.

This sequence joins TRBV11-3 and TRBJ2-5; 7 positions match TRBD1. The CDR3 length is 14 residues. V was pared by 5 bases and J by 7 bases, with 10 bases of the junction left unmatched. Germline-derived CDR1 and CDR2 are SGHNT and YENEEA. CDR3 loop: CASSSKTGPGTQYF. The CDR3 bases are TGTGCCAGCAGCAGCAAGACAGGGCCAGGGACCCAGTACTTC.

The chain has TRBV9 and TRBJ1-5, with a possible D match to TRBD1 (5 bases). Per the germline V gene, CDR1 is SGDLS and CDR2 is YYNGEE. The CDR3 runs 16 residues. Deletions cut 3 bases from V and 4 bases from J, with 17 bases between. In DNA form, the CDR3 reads TGTGCCAGCAGCGCGGGGGGGGACTTAACGAATCAGCCCCAGCATTTT. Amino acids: CASSAGGDLTNQPQHF.